The TCR beta chain described here comes from a study of control samples from healthy donors and cancer patients (dated by TCRdb to the early 2020s). For CDR1 and CDR2, the germline V gene lists SGHTS and YDEGEE. Including the terminal cysteine and phenylalanine, the CDR3 comprises 14 residues. Only the CDR3 DNA stays, 42 bases, in frame from base 1. V and J are truncated by 4 bases and 7 bases respectively, leaving an intervening sequence of 15 bases. Comment on this clone: Its cognate antigen has yet to be identified. There are no base qualities to consult, and no much larger clone falls within one base.

The receptor library was made with the immunoSEQ multiplex PCR assay. TCRdb mirrors the immuneACCESS table, restricted to in-frame sequences. Some clones are absent from its copies; in checked studies, under half trace to an unresolved V gene, and the reason for the others is unknown. The sample data list around 140,000 clones, and 90% to 95% of these were observed just once. Around 12% of the sample is taken by the ten largest. This clonotype was sampled from a man aged 35-49 years in good health. Input material: blood. The V and J segments used are TRBV5-8 and TRBJ1-3, with a tentative D gene TRBD1 over 6 matching bases. The bases read TGTGCCAGCAGCCGGGGGGCTTATGGGAACACCATATATTTT. The translation is CASSRGAYGNTIYF.